Listed below are T cell receptor beta chains from one sample, sequenced in a study of vaccination and CD4 T cells after COVID-19. Their specific antigens are unknown. TCRdb passed the PCR reads through MiXCR, listing each CDR3 protein once. The sample includes approximately 9,700 distinct CDR3 sequences, about a third seen only once; the top ten take 7% to 10%. Sample: CD4+ T cells from blood, cultured in vitro. All receptors derive from a human donor in good health. Each CDR3 is given with its conserved first and last residue. Each record gives: J gene, V gene, clone size, D gene, CDR3 DNA, CDR3 protein. D genes are given only for firm matches. Not every row has a clone size; where given, it reads once, few, many or a size class.

j_gene: TRBJ1-5
v_gene: TRBV20-1
abundance: medium-sized
d_gene: NA
CDR3nt: TGCAGTGCTAGAGCCAGTCCAACTAGCAATCAGCCCCAGCATTTT
CDR3aa: CSARASPTSNQPQHF

j_gene: TRBJ2-7
v_gene: TRBV6-2/TRBV6-3
abundance: NA
d_gene: NA
CDR3nt: TGTGCCAGCAGTTACGCCCGGGACATAGTCGGCGAGCAGTACTTC
CDR3aa: CASSYARDIVGEQYF

j_gene: TRBJ2-1
v_gene: TRBV7-6
abundance: NA
d_gene: NA
CDR3nt: TGTGCCAGCAGCTTAGCCCGTGACAAGCAGTTCTTC
CDR3aa: CASSLARDKQFF

j_gene: TRBJ1-2
v_gene: TRBV7-2
abundance: few
d_gene: TRBD1
CDR3nt: TGTGCCAGCAGCAGAACAGGGGACCCCCAGAACTATGGCTACACCTTC
CDR3aa: CASSRTGDPQNYGYTF

j_gene: TRBJ1-6
v_gene: TRBV5-4
abundance: NA
d_gene: NA
CDR3nt: TGTGCCAGCAGCTTTGGATGGGGCGCGGTAAATTCACCCCTCCACTTT
CDR3aa: CASSFGWGAVNSPLHF

j_gene: TRBJ2-7
v_gene: TRBV15
abundance: NA
d_gene: NA
CDR3nt: TGTGCCACCAGCAGCAGACGAGGCTGGGACTACGAGCAGTACTTC
CDR3aa: CATSSRRGWDYEQYF

j_gene: TRBJ1-5
v_gene: TRBV19
abundance: few
d_gene: NA
CDR3nt: TGTGCCAGTAGTATGGTGCCCAATAATCAGCCCCAGCATTTT
CDR3aa: CASSMVPNNQPQHF

j_gene: TRBJ1-2
v_gene: TRBV11-2
abundance: NA
d_gene: TRBD1
CDR3nt: TGTGCCAGCAGCTTGGGCAGGGGGAACTATGGCTACACCTTC
CDR3aa: CASSLGRGNYGYTF

j_gene: TRBJ1-1
v_gene: TRBV6-1
abundance: large
d_gene: NA
CDR3nt: TGTGCCACTGGTCCCTTGGGGGAGGGGAACACTGAAGCTTTCTTT
CDR3aa: CATGPLGEGNTEAFF

j_gene: TRBJ1-2
v_gene: TRBV10-3
abundance: few
d_gene: NA
CDR3nt: TGTGCCATCAGTGATGGGGGGGGCTATGGCTACACCTTC
CDR3aa: CAISDGGGYGYTF

j_gene: TRBJ1-3
v_gene: TRBV2
abundance: NA
d_gene: NA
CDR3nt: TGTGCCAGCAGTGAGAGGCCGCTAAGCTCTGGAAACACCATATATTTT
CDR3aa: CASSERPLSSGNTIYF

j_gene: TRBJ2-5
v_gene: TRBV5-4
abundance: once
d_gene: TRBD1
CDR3nt: TGTGCCAGCAGCTTGGTACAGGGGCGTGAGACCCAGTACTTC
CDR3aa: CASSLVQGRETQYF

j_gene: TRBJ2-7
v_gene: TRBV20-1
abundance: NA
d_gene: NA
CDR3nt: TGCAGTGCTCACTTGGACAGAGACTACGAGCAGTACTTC
CDR3aa: CSAHLDRDYEQYF

j_gene: TRBJ1-1
v_gene: TRBV25-1
abundance: NA
d_gene: NA
CDR3nt: TGTGCCAGCAGTGCAGGGGCCACTGAAGCTTTCTTT
CDR3aa: CASSAGATEAFF

j_gene: TRBJ2-4
v_gene: TRBV20-1
abundance: NA
d_gene: NA
CDR3nt: TGCAGTGCTGGGGAACAGATTCTAGCCAAAAACATTCAGTACTTC
CDR3aa: CSAGEQILAKNIQYF

j_gene: TRBJ2-2
v_gene: TRBV6-1
abundance: NA
d_gene: TRBD1
CDR3nt: TGTGCCAGCATGAACAGGGGGCGCGGCACCGGGGAGCTGTTTTTT
CDR3aa: CASMNRGRGTGELFF

j_gene: TRBJ2-7
v_gene: TRBV10-3
abundance: few
d_gene: TRBD1
CDR3nt: TGTGCCATCAGTGACCAGACAGGGCGAAGCTCCTACGAGCAGTACTTC
CDR3aa: CAISDQTGRSSYEQYF

j_gene: TRBJ1-2
v_gene: TRBV7-2
abundance: few
d_gene: TRBD1
CDR3nt: TGTGCCAGCAGCTTAGTATTACAGGGGGCAGAAACCTTC
CDR3aa: CASSLVLQGAETF